A single sample gave rise to the 20 T cell receptor beta chains below, sequenced in a study. MiXCR was run by TCRdb on the 5' RACE reads, yielding one entry per CDR3 protein. The sample has about 61,000 distinct CDR3 sequences; more than 25% are singletons. The sequenced material came from tumor-infiltrating naive CD4+ T cells sorted from the breast tumor. Subset defined: naive CD4+ T cells, CD4+CD45RA+CD25-. These receptors were collected from a female donor with breast cancer.

This CDR3 is CASSETDTDTQYF. CDR3 DNA: TGTGCCAGCTCGGAGACTGACACAGATACGCAGTATTTT. The chain recombines TRBV5-4 with TRBJ2-3; D is unresolved. The germline V and J ends were trimmed by 7 bases and 2 bases, with 11 bases remaining between them. Germline V CDR1 and CDR2: SGHNT, YYREEE (reference sequence). The CDR3 totals 13 residues.

The V and J genes are TRBV4-1 and TRBJ1-4; tentatively, D is TRBD1 (5 bases). Trimming cost V 4 bases and J 5 bases, with 14 bases left between them. The CDR3 has 15 amino acids. The germline V gene encodes CDR1 MGHRA and CDR2 YSYEKL. The CDR3 protein is CASSRWAAGNEKLFF. The CDR3 DNA is TGCGCCAGCAGCCGTTGGGCGGCAGGGAATGAAAAACTGTTTTTT.

The chain recombines TRBV2 with TRBJ2-1, with 8 bases lining up with TRBD2. Per the germline V gene, CDR1 is SNHLY and CDR2 is FYNNEI. V lost 7 bases and J lost 4; bases outside the gene matches: 6. CDR3 length equals 14 residues. In nucleotides, the CDR3 is TGTGCCAGCATTGGTAGCGGGATGTACAATGAGCAGTTCTTC. Residues: CASIGSGMYNEQFF.

Points on this clonotype: With a much larger clone just one base away, this may be a read error. The J gene is TRBJ2-7, the V gene TRBV20-1; D is perhaps TRBD1 (6 bases). Trimming shortened V by 8 bases and J by 2 bases, and 22 bases separated the two germline ends. The germline gives CDR1 DFQATT, CDR2 SNEGSKA (reference sequence). The CDR3 has 15 residues. The CDR3 here is CSTSSPGEGTYEQYF. The CDR3 bases are TGCAGTACTTCTAGCCCAGGGGAAGGCACCTACGAGCAGTACTTC.

This clonotype was detected a few times. This could be a read error, since a much larger clone is one nucleotide away. As DNA, the CDR3 is TGTGCCAGCGGCGTAGGAGGGGCCGTGAACACTGAAGCTTTCTTT. Translation: CASGVGGAVNTEAFF. This rearrangement joins TRBV9 to TRBJ1-1; tentative D call: TRBD1 (5 bases). Germline values: CDR1 SGDLS, CDR2 YYNGEE. The CDR3 sequence is 15 residues long.

This clonotype was seen more than once but under ten times. The rearrangement links TRBV29-1 to TRBJ1-2; D unresolved. The CDR3 extends over 11 amino acids. V lost 4 bases and J 6 bases, leaving 9 bases between the germline ends. Germline V gene lookup returns CDR1 SQVTM and CDR2 ANQGSEA. The CDR3 DNA is TGCAGCGTTGGAAACGTCGATGGCTACACCTTC. This codes for CSVGNVDGYTF.

The chain recombines TRBV7-8 with TRBJ2-1, with D possibly being TRBD1 (5 bases). Per the germline V gene, CDR1 is SGHVS and CDR2 is FQNEAQ. This CDR3 is 12 amino acids long. Trimming shortened V by 7 bases and J by 5 bases, and 9 bases separated the two germline ends. The CDR3 DNA sequence: TGTGCCAGCACGACAGTGAACAATGAGCAGTTCTTC. Amino acids: CASTTVNNEQFF.

This clonotype is classed as medium-sized. V gene TRBV10-1 combines with J gene TRBJ1-4; D remains unclear. V lost 7 bases and J lost 6, with 6 bases in between. The CDR3 totals 11 residues. From germline, CDR1 is WNHNN and CDR2 SYGVQD (reference sequence). CDR3 nucleotide sequence: TGCGCCAGCATGCGGGATGAAAAACTGTTTTTT. Protein sequence: CASMRDEKLFF.

About this clonotype itself: Without the conserved terminal phenylalanine or tryptophan, this CDR3 likely stems from a read error. The chain couples TRBV4-2 to TRBJ2-5; 8 bases fit TRBD2. CDR1 is LGHNA and CDR2 is YNFKEQ in the germline V gene. The CDR3 is 17 amino acids. V dropped 3 bases and J dropped 0; count of bases not matched to a gene: 9. CDR3 in amino acids: CASSHGGVSGNQETQYV. As DNA, the CDR3 is TGTGCCAGCAGCCACGGCGGAGTTAGCGGGAACCAAGAGACCCAGTACGTC.

There are a few counts of this clonotype. The gene calls are TRBV30 and TRBJ1-2; weak D call: TRBD1 (5 bases). V was clipped by 4 bases and J by 4 bases, with 16 bases between them. Germline values: CDR1 GTSNPN, CDR2 SVGIG (reference sequence). CDR3 length: 14 amino acids. CDR3 sequence: CAWTIQEGFYGYTF. The CDR3 region has the DNA TGTGCCTGGACCATACAGGAGGGATTCTATGGCTACACCTTC.

This clonotype has a count of ten or more. Written as DNA, the CDR3 is TGCAGTGCTAGAGATTTCGGGGGGGGCACAGATACGCAGTATTTT. It encodes CSARDFGGGTDTQYF. The genes are TRBV20-1 and TRBJ2-3; 8 nucleotides align to TRBD2. This CDR3 spans 15 amino acids. V dropped 0 bases and J dropped 1; count of bases not matched to a gene: 3. Germline V lookup: CDR1 DFQATT, CDR2 SNEGSKA (reference sequence).

This clonotype turned up a few times. This chain uses TRBV5-1 with TRBJ2-3, with 8 bases identical to TRBD1. This CDR3 spans 15 amino acids. Unmatched junction bases numbered 5, after V lost 5 bases and J lost 0 bases. The germline V gene encodes CDR1 SGHRS and CDR2 YFSETQ. The CDR3 sequence is CASSGQGLSTDTQYF. CDR3 sequence (DNA): TGCGCCAGCAGTGGACAGGGCCTAAGCACAGATACGCAGTATTTT.

V and J are TRBV4-1 and TRBJ2-7; 7 bases are a match to TRBD1. J was trimmed by 0 bases and V by 1 base; bases with no gene match: 12. CDR3 length: 18 residues. The germline V gene has CDR1 MGHRA and CDR2 YSYEKL. The CDR3 nucleotides read TGCGCCAGCAGCCAAGGCAGAAGAAGGGGGCCAAGCTCCTACGAGCAGTACTTC. Protein product: CASSQGRRRGPSSYEQYF.

This clonotype was seen ten or more times. The gene calls are TRBV5-1 and TRBJ2-7, with D possibly matching TRBD1 (5 bases). Trimming cost V 4 bases and J 3 bases, with 11 bases left between them. In germline, CDR1 is SGHRS, CDR2 YFSETQ. This CDR3 comprises 13 residues. The CDR3 loop reads CASSPAGNYEQYF. DNA for the CDR3: TGCGCCAGCAGCCCGGCAGGGAACTACGAGCAGTACTTC.

This clonotype appeared many times. This rearrangement joins TRBV7-2 to TRBJ2-7, with 12 positions matching TRBD2. V was clipped by 5 bases and J by 11 bases; unmatched bases: 13. There are 15 residues in the CDR3. Germline V gene lookup returns CDR1 SGHTA and CDR2 FQGNSA. The CDR3 reads CASSARTSGKDDKYF. The CDR3, as DNA: TGTGCCAGCAGCGCTCGGACTAGCGGGAAAGACGATAAGTACTTC. The whole variable domain, remainder taken from reference TRBV7-2 and TRBJ2-7, is GAGVSQSPSNKVTEKGKDVELRCDPISGHTALYWYRQSLGQGLEFLIYFQGNSAPDKSGLPSDRFSAERTGGSVSTLTIQRTQQEDSAVYLCASSARTSGKDDKYFGPGTRLTVT.

As concerns this clonotype: At one boundary the junction diverges from the germline segment, which might be a read error. The CDR3, as DNA: TGTGCCAGCAGCTTGGCCGGGCCGGGGGGGCTGTTTTTT. Translation gives CASSLAGPGGLFF. The chain combines TRBV5-6 with TRBJ2-2; TRBD2 matches at 7 bases. The CDR3 is made up of 13 amino acids. Germline CDR1 is SGHDT and CDR2 is YYEEEE.

This clonotype has a handful of counts. The chain is built from TRBV6-5 and TRBJ2-3, with D perhaps given as TRBD1 or TRBD2 (5 bases each). Germline V gene lookup returns CDR1 MNHEY and CDR2 SVGAGI. Trimming took 2 bases from V and 0 from J, leaving 6 bases between them. This CDR3 comprises 14 residues. CDR3 loop: CASSYGDSTDTQYF. DNA of the CDR3: TGTGCCAGCAGTTACGGGGACAGCACAGATACGCAGTATTTT.

In its sample, this clonotype was seen many times. This chain uses TRBV5-1 with TRBJ1-6; D uncertain. This CDR3 contains 13 residues. V lost 2 bases and J 5 bases, leaving 5 bases between the germline ends. Germline-derived CDR1 and CDR2 are SGHRS and YFSETQ. The CDR3 protein is CASSFGDNSPLHF. The CDR3 nucleotides read TGCGCCAGCAGCTTTGGCGATAATTCACCCCTCCACTTT.

Only a few counts were recorded for this clonotype. Without the conserved terminal phenylalanine or tryptophan, this CDR3 likely stems from a read error. The chain links TRBV20-1 to TRBJ1-5; D uncertain. There are 13 residues in the CDR3. Trimming stripped 0 bases from V and 3 bases from J, with 6 bases between. Germline-derived CDR1 and CDR2 are DFQATT and SNEGSKA (reference sequence). The CDR3: CSAREGFNQPQHL. The CDR3, as DNA: TGCAGTGCTAGAGAAGGTTTCAATCAGCCCCAGCATTTA.

This clonotype was seen more than once but under ten times. The rearrangement links TRBV12-3 or TRBV12-4 to TRBJ2-1; unclear D gene. V was pared by 6 bases and J by 4 bases, with 7 bases between. This CDR3 is built from 12 residues. CDR3 in DNA: TGTGCCAGCAGAAGTAGATACAATGAGCAGTTCTTC. Encoded protein: CASRSRYNEQFF.